This T cell receptor beta chain was identified in a study of shared clonotypes between healthy human individuals. Sequencing was performed with immunoSEQ multiplex PCR; in TCRdb, only in-frame clones are kept and a portion is missing. Among around 940,000 clones listed, around 80% were seen once. Trimming at V came to 6 bases and at J to 4 bases, leaving 5 bases not matched to a gene. The CDR3 length is 13 residues. From germline, CDR1 is SNHLY and CDR2 FYNNEI. V and J are TRBV2 and TRBJ1-1, with 7 bases lining up with TRBD1. The TCR originated in a man aged 18 to 35 in good health. Material: memory CD4+ T cells sorted from blood. Subset reported: CD45RA-negative fraction. As DNA, the CDR3 is TGTGCCAGCAGGCCCACAGGGGTCACTGAAGCTTTCTTT. This codes for CASRPTGVTEAFF.